This TCR beta chain comes out of a study of cytomegalovirus exposure and HLA in healthy donors. Study results and caveats: Among TCR sequences, most were rare, though some public TCRs appeared in many donors. One cluster of highly shared sequence variants probably arose as a sequencing artifact. Some TCR beta chains (roughly 150 of them) were listed as cytomegalovirus-associated. Productive status was seen about 90% or about 30% of the time for most TCR beta V segments in an earlier analysis.

V was clipped by 3 bases and J by 1 base, with 12 bases between them. The CDR3 totals 15 residues. Germline CDR1 and CDR2: ENHRY and SYGVKD. The PCR employed 60 Vbeta primers together with 13 Jbeta primers. TCRdb keeps only in-frame clones here, not all; method: immunoSEQ multiplex PCR. This sample has about 130,000 clones, with 81% found just once. Of note for this clone: Its antigen is unknown.

This TCR came from a man younger than 30 in good health and CMV-seronegative. Source material: PBMCs. This chain connects TRBV10-3 to TRBJ1-1, with D perhaps TRBD1 (6 bases). The CDR3 spells CAISDLGGRNTEAFF. As DNA, the CDR3 is TGTGCCATCAGTGATTTGGGGGGGCGGAACACTGAAGCTTTCTTT.